This T cell receptor beta chain was recorded in a study of shared clonotypes between healthy human individuals. Broader study findings: The generation probabilities recorded for non-shared clonotypes fell below those of clonotypes shared by all four donors.

Concerning this clone itself: Antigen: not known.

Germline CDR1 reads SGHDT; CDR2 reads YYEEEE. The V end was cut by 1 base, the J end by 7 bases, with 15 bases between. The CDR3 sequence is 15 residues long. Method: immunoSEQ multiplex PCR; TCRdb's copy keeps in-frame clones and lacks some. The sample lists roughly 2.5 million clones, approximately 92% seen once, with 0.14% in the top ten. The specimen sequenced was naive CD4+ T cells sorted from blood. The subset was: CD45RA+ positively selected. The sequence derives from a man younger than 35 in good health. The genes are TRBV5-6 and TRBJ2-1; a possible D gene is TRBD2 (6 bases). CDR3 bases: TGTGCCAGCAGCTTGAGGCGGGAAGGTGTAAATGAGCAGTTCTTC. This encodes CASSLRREGVNEQFF. Based on the CDR3 plus reference TRBV5-6 and TRBJ2-1, the full variable domain is DAGVTQSPTHLIKTRGQQVTLRCSPKSGHDTVSWYQQALGQGPQFIFQYYEEEERQRGNFPDRFSGHQFPNYSSELNVNALLLGDSALYLCASSLRREGVNEQFFGPGTRLTVL.